The 27 T cell receptor beta chains below come from one sample, sequenced in a study of graft-versus-host responses after intestinal transplantation. Here immunoSEQ multiplex PCR was the method, and the copy in TCRdb shows in-frame clones only, minus some. The sample shows about 89,000 clones, roughly 90% of them seen only once. The antigens for these receptors are not known. Sequencing used unstimulated CD4+ T cells sorted from spleen or lymph node cells, obtained before intestinal transplant. The receptor set was obtained from a human donor who received an intestinal transplant.

In nucleotides, the CDR3 is TGCAGCGTTTTCCAAGGGACTAGCGGGAGCGCAGATACGCAGTATTTT. Protein sequence: CSVFQGTSGSADTQYF. The rearrangement links TRBV29-1 to TRBJ2-3; 14 nucleotides line up with TRBD2. CDR3 length: 16 residues. Unmatched junction bases numbered 8, after V lost 5 bases and J lost 4 bases. Germline V gene sequence: CDR1 SQVTM, CDR2 ANQGSEA.

This chain joins TRBV19 and TRBJ2-7, with 7 bases identical to TRBD1. V lost 6 bases, J lost 2 bases, and 13 bases stayed unmatched. CDR3 length: 16 amino acids. The germline V gene has CDR1 LNHDA and CDR2 SQIVND (reference sequence). CDR3 sequence: CASSPAPGQEPYEQYF. The CDR3 nucleotides are TGTGCCAGTAGCCCCGCCCCTGGACAGGAACCCTACGAGCAGTACTTC. Full variable domain (missing parts from reference TRBV19 and TRBJ2-7): DGGITQSPKYLFRKEGQNVTLSCEQNLNHDAMYWYRQDPGQGLRLIYYSQIVNDFQKGDIAEGYSVSREKKESFPLTVTSAQKNPTAFYLCASSPAPGQEPYEQYFGPGTRLTVT.

V usage is TRBV9 and J usage is TRBJ2-5; 13 nucleotides align to TRBD2. The CDR3 is 15 amino acids. The V gene end was trimmed by 3 bases and the J gene end by 5 bases; junction bases not matched to a gene: 4. The germline V gene has CDR1 SGDLS and CDR2 YYNGEE. CDR3 loop: CASSGTSGRFETQYF. The CDR3 region has the DNA TGTGCCAGCAGCGGGACTAGCGGGAGATTCGAGACCCAGTACTTC.

The chain carries TRBV6-6 and TRBJ2-7; 7 bases fit TRBD2. The length of the CDR3 is 15 residues. V was pared by 3 bases and J by 0 bases, with 5 bases of the junction left unmatched. CDR1 and CDR2 (germline): MNHNY, SVGAGI (reference sequence). The DNA for the CDR3 is TGTGCCAGCAGTTATTCCCCTAGCGGCTCCTACGAGCAGTACTTC. It is translated as CASSYSPSGSYEQYF.

This clone was picked up a small number of times. The chain carries TRBV5-8 and TRBJ1-5; D possibly corresponds to TRBD1 (6 bases). Between the trimmed V and J ends, which lost 5 bases and 4 bases, there was a span of 22 bases. Germline lookup yields CDR1 SGHTS and CDR2 YDEGEE. This CDR3 has 17 residues. CDR3 coding DNA: TGTGCCAGCAGTCATAGGGGGGGGGCAGTCCTTAATCAGCCCCAGCATTTT. This codes for CASSHRGGAVLNQPQHF.

The V and J genes are TRBV6-1 and TRBJ2-1; the match to TRBD1 covers 9 bases. Trimming at V came to 0 bases and at J to 8 bases, leaving 5 bases not matched to a gene. Germline V gene data show CDR1 as MNHNS and CDR2 as SASEGT. The CDR3 is 15 amino acids. CDR3: CASSEAGTGRDEQFF. CDR3 sequence (DNA): TGTGCCAGCAGTGAAGCGGGGACAGGGAGGGATGAGCAGTTCTTC.

The rearrangement joins TRBV5-1 to TRBJ2-2; 9 bases are shared with TRBD2. Germline CDR1 and CDR2: SGHRS and YFSETQ. With 5 bases clipped from V and 3 bases from J, the junction kept 8 bases outside the gene matches. This CDR3 region has 16 residues. CDR3 residues: CASRSGTSYYTGELFF. CDR3 in DNA: TGCGCCAGCAGATCCGGGACTAGCTACTACACCGGGGAGCTGTTTTTT.

The chain links TRBV2 to TRBJ2-2; D is uncertain. CDR1 and CDR2 from the germline V gene are SNHLY and FYNNEI. This CDR3 is built from 15 residues. Trimming removed 7 bases at V and 0 bases at J, with 12 bases between. As DNA, the CDR3 is TGTGCCAGCACCCGAGAGCGAGCGAACACCGGGGAGCTGTTTTTT. Protein: CASTRERANTGELFF.

The chain carries TRBV29-1 and TRBJ2-1, with unresolved D. Trimming removed 4 bases at V and 1 base at J, with 23 bases between. Germline V gives CDR1 SQVTM, CDR2 ANQGSEA. The CDR3 covers 18 residues. The CDR3 region has the DNA TGCAGCGTTGCAGTTCGTCCAGCCCCAAAAGGGTCCTACAATGAGCAGTTCTTC. This codes for CSVAVRPAPKGSYNEQFF.

The gene calls are TRBV30 and TRBJ2-7; 7 nucleotides match TRBD2. The CDR3 consists of 15 residues. Germline CDR1 reads GTSNPN; CDR2 reads SVGIG (reference sequence). Losses at the gene ends were 0 bases for V and 3 bases for J; bases not matched to a gene: 8. The DNA of the CDR3 is TGTGCCTGGAGTGTACTTCCTAGCGGAAACTACGAGCAGTACTTC. Its protein product is CAWSVLPSGNYEQYF.

This clone was observed once. V and J are TRBV11-2 and TRBJ2-3; 10 bases are shared with TRBD2. Looked up from germline, CDR1 is SGHAT and CDR2 is FQNNGV. This CDR3 comprises 16 residues. J gave up 3 bases and V 4 bases, and 7 bases lay outside the gene matches. CDR3 nucleotides: TGTGCCAGCAGCTCTCTAGCGGGAGCTGGTACAGATACGCAGTATTTT. This encodes CASSSLAGAGTDTQYF. The entire variable domain, with the rest obtained from reference TRBV11-2 and TRBJ2-3, is as follows: EAGVAQSPRYKIIEKRQSVAFWCNPISGHATLYWYQQILGQGPKLLIQFQNNGVVDDSQLPKDRFSAERLKGVDSTLKIQPAKLEDSAVYLCASSSLAGAGTDTQYFGPGTRLTVL.

The rearrangement uses TRBV6-6 and TRBJ2-7; D not certain. The CDR3 is 11 residues long. Germline assignment: CDR1 MNHNY and CDR2 SVGAGI (reference sequence). Trimming left V 10 bases short and J 4 bases short, with 11 bases between. The CDR3 region has the DNA TGTGCCATCGGTATGCGGTACGAGCAGTACTTC. Amino acid sequence: CAIGMRYEQYF.

CDR3 nucleotide sequence: TGTGCCAGCAGCTTGGCCGAGGGGGATTTTGGCAATCAGCCCCAGCATTTT. This codes for CASSLAEGDFGNQPQHF. The V and J genes are TRBV5-6 and TRBJ1-5; D is possibly TRBD1 (6 bases). The germline V gene has CDR1 SGHDT and CDR2 YYEEEE. This CDR3 is built from 17 residues. The ends were cut back, 0 bases at V and 2 bases at J, with 15 bases in the middle.

The CDR3, as DNA: TGTGCCAGCAGCCTCGTAGGGCTGGCCACAGATACGCAGTATTTT. Amino acids: CASSLVGLATDTQYF. This chain uses TRBV9 with TRBJ2-3; D uncertain. This CDR3 comprises 15 residues. Germline CDR1 and CDR2: SGDLS and YYNGEE. Trimming removed 4 bases from V and 2 bases from J, with 14 bases in between. The full variable domain, completed using reference TRBV9 and TRBJ2-3, is DSGVTQTPKHLITATGQRVTLRCSPRSGDLSVYWYQQSLDQGLQFLIQYYNGEERAKGNILERFSAQQFPDLHSELNLSSLELGDSALYFCASSLVGLATDTQYFGPGTRLTVL.

J is TRBJ2-5 and V is TRBV29-1, with 9 bases identical to TRBD2. Germline CDR1 is SQVTM and CDR2 is ANQGSEA. V was clipped by 7 bases and J by 5 bases; unmatched bases: 14. The CDR3 runs 15 residues. The CDR3 sequence: CSGRGAREGGETQYF. The CDR3 DNA sequence: TGCAGCGGCCGAGGGGCGCGGGAGGGCGGGGAGACCCAGTACTTC.

The V call is TRBV2, the J call TRBJ2-5; 7 bases map to TRBD1. The CDR3 has 13 residues. The germline CDR1 and CDR2 sequences are SNHLY and FYNNEI. V shed 4 bases, J shed 2 bases, and the junction held 1 base outside the gene matches. CDR3 nucleotide sequence: TGTGCCAGCAGTGGGGACAGTCAAGAGACCCAGTACTTC. Amino acids: CASSGDSQETQYF.

The chain is built from TRBV5-1 and TRBJ2-1; TRBD2 might be the D (5 bases). The V end lost 4 bases, the J end lost 4 bases, and 18 bases lay between the germline ends. This CDR3 is 16 amino acids long. Germline V gives CDR1 SGHRS, CDR2 YFSETQ. Written as DNA, the CDR3 is TGCGCCAGCAGCACCGCGAGGGAAACGCGATACAATGAGCAGTTCTTC. The encoded protein is CASSTARETRYNEQFF.

This chain uses TRBV6-1 with TRBJ2-7; D is undetermined. Trimming cost V 0 bases and J 4 bases, with 4 bases left between them. This CDR3 spans 12 amino acids. Germline V gene sequence: CDR1 MNHNS, CDR2 SASEGT. CDR3 residues: CASSEAGYEQYF. CDR3 bases: TGTGCCAGCAGTGAAGCGGGGTACGAGCAGTACTTC.

The chain combines TRBV5-1 with TRBJ2-6, with 7 bases matching TRBD1. The CDR3 extends over 17 amino acids. The junction had 11 bases not matched to a gene; V was cut back by 4 bases and J by 4 bases. Germline V gene lookup returns CDR1 SGHRS and CDR2 YFSETQ. The DNA for the CDR3 is TGCGCCAGCAGCCCCCGACAGGGTGCGTCCGGGGCCAACGTCCTGACTTTC. It specifies CASSPRQGASGANVLTF.

The rearrangement joins TRBV5-8 to TRBJ1-6, with 7 nucleotides matching TRBD1. This CDR3 is built from 15 residues. V trimming: 4 bases; J trimming: 7 bases; junction bases outside the gene matches: 8. The germline CDR1 and CDR2 sequences are SGHTS and YDEGEE. This chain's CDR3 is CASSPGTVRNSPLHF. Written as DNA, the CDR3 is TGTGCCAGCAGCCCCGGGACAGTTCGGAATTCACCCCTCCACTTT. Full variable domain (outside the CDR3, taken from reference TRBV5-8 and TRBJ1-6): EAGVTQSPTHLIKTRGQQATLRCSPISGHTSVYWYQQALGLGLQFLLWYDEGEERNRGNFPPRFSGRQFPNYSSELNVNALELEDSALYLCASSPGTVRNSPLHFGNGTRLTVT.

The chain joins TRBV5-1 to TRBJ2-2; no clear D gene. Per the germline V gene, CDR1 is SGHRS and CDR2 is YFSETQ. V lost 0 bases and J lost 0, with 6 bases in between. The CDR3 loop spans 15 amino acids. CDR3 in DNA: TGCGCCAGCAGCTTGGACGGAGCGAACACCGGGGAGCTGTTTTTT. The encoded protein is CASSLDGANTGELFF.

V and J are TRBV5-1 and TRBJ2-4, with 8 bases aligning to TRBD1. Per the germline V gene, CDR1 is SGHRS and CDR2 is YFSETQ. The CDR3 spans 17 residues. With V trimmed by 2 bases and J by 0 bases, 7 bases remained unmatched. CDR3 protein: CASSLSWTGLAKNIQYF. The CDR3, as DNA: TGCGCCAGCAGCTTATCCTGGACAGGGCTAGCCAAAAACATTCAGTACTTC.

The gene calls are TRBV9 and TRBJ2-5; 11 nucleotides line up with TRBD2. V shed 0 bases and J 4 bases; nucleotides not matched to a gene: 14. There are 19 residues in the CDR3. The V gene's germline CDR1 is SGDLS and CDR2 YYNGEE. CDR3: CASSVGAGLADSSGETQYF. DNA of the CDR3: TGTGCCAGCAGCGTAGGAGCGGGACTAGCGGATAGTTCCGGAGAGACCCAGTACTTC.

V and J are TRBV7-2 and TRBJ2-1; D may match TRBD1 or TRBD2 (6 bases each). Trimming cost V 6 bases and J 3 bases, with 12 bases left between them. CDR3 length equals 14 residues. The germline gives CDR1 SGHTA, CDR2 FQGNSA. Written as DNA, the CDR3 is TGTGCCAGCAGATACGGGGGCCTCTACAATGAGCAGTTCTTC. Amino acid sequence: CASRYGGLYNEQFF.

The sample holds a few counts of this clone. The chain links TRBV11-3 to TRBJ2-2, with D maybe TRBD1 (5 bases). With 1 base removed from V and 1 base from J, the gap between germline ends came to 7 bases. CDR1 is SGHNT, CDR2 YENEEA, per germline. The CDR3 extends over 15 amino acids. CDR3 DNA sequence: TGTGCCAGCAGCTTAGGAGGACAGAACACCGGGGAGCTGTTTTTT. Its protein product is CASSLGGQNTGELFF.

The chain joins TRBV2 to TRBJ2-7; D is unclear. The V end lost 3 bases, the J end lost 9 bases, and 12 bases lay between the germline ends. Germline CDR1 and CDR2: SNHLY and FYNNEI. The CDR3 totals 12 residues. The CDR3 DNA sequence: TGTGCCAGCAGTGAGATCGCCACCGGGCAGTACTTC. Translated, it gives CASSEIATGQYF.

This clone has just one count. The chain carries TRBV19 and TRBJ2-7; TRBD2 matches 7 bases. The CDR3 consists of 15 residues. Losses at the gene ends were 7 bases for V and 2 bases for J; bases not matched to a gene: 11. In germline, CDR1 is LNHDA, CDR2 SQIVND (reference sequence). The CDR3 bases are TGTGCCAGTACCGTCGGCCGGGACTACCCCTACGAGCAGTACTTC. Protein sequence: CASTVGRDYPYEQYF.